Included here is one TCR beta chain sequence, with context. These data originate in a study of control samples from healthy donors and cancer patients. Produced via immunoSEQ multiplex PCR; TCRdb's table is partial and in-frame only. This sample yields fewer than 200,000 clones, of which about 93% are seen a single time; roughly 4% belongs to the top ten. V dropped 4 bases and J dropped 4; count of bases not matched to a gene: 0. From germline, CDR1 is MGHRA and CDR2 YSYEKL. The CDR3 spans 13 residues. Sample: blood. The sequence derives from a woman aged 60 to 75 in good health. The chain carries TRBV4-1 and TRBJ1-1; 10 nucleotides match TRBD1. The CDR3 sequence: CASSRTGGTEAFF. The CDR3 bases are TGCGCCAGCAGCCGGACAGGGGGCACTGAAGCTTTCTTT.